This entry is about one TCR beta chain. The junction departs from the called germline gene at one end, perhaps through a read error. This specimen comes from a study of blood T cell repertoires in COVID-19. Study details: Nucleic acid was either cDNA or gDNA, and it came from T cells, B-cell-depleted T cells, or PBMCs.

Study processing details: Reference gene primer amplification gave nucleated cell count estimates. Clones were read by immunoSEQ multiplex PCR, and TCRdb kept only the in-frame ones, dropping some. V and J calls and clone size are as listed in that table; D and trimming were resolved from the DNA. The sample has roughly 230,000 clones; approximately 92% are singletons. Germline CDR1 and CDR2: LGHNA and YNFKEQ. This CDR3 comprises 13 residues. The specimen was peripheral blood. The receptor comes from a woman between 40 and 50 years old who had recovered from COVID-19. The chain is built from TRBV4-2 and TRBJ1-2, with TRBD1 as a possible D gene (5 bases). CDR3 sequence: CASSQDVFGGVAF. Here the CDR3 DNA reads TGTGCCAGCAGCCAAGATGTGTTCGGGGGAGTCGCCTTC.